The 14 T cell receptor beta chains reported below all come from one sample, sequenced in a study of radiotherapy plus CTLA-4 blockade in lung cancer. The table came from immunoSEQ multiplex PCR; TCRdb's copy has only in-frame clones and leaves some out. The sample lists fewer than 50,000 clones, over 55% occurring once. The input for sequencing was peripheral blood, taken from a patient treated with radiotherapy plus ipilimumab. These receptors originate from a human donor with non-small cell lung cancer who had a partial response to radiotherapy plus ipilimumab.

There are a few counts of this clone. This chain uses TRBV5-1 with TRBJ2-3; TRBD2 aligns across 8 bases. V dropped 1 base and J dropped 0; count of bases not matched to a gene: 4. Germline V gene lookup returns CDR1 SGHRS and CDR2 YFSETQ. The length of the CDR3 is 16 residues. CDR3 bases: TGCGCCAGCAGCTTGTGGGCGGGGGGAAGCACAGATACGCAGTATTTT. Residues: CASSLWAGGSTDTQYF.

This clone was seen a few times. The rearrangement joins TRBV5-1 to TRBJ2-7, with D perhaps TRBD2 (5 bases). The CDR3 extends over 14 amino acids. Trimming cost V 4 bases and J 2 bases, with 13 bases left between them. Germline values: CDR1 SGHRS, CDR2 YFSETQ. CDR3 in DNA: TGCGCCAGCAGCCCGGCGGGTGTCGCCTACGAGCAGTACTTC. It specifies CASSPAGVAYEQYF.

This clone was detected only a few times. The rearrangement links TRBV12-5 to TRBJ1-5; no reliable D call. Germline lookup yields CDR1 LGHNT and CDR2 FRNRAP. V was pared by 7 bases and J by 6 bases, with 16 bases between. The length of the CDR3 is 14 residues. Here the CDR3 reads CASAPPSYGQPQHF. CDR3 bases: TGTGCTAGTGCCCCCCCGTCGTACGGTCAGCCCCAGCATTTT.

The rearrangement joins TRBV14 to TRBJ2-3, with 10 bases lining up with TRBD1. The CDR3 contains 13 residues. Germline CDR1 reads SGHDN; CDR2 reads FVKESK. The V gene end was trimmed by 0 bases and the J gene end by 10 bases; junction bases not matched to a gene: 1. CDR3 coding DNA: TGTGCCAGCAGCCAAGAGACAGGGGGCGCGCAGTATTTT. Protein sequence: CASSQETGGAQYF.

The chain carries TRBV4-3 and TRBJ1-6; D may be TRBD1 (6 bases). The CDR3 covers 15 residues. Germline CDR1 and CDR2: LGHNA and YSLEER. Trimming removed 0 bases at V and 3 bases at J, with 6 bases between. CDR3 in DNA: TGCGCCAGCAGCCAAGAGGACAGCTATAATTCACCCCTCCACTTT. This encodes CASSQEDSYNSPLHF.

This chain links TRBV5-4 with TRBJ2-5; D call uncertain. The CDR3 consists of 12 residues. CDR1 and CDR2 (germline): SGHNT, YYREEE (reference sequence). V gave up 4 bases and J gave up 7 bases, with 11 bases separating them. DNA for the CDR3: TGTGCCAGCAGCGATCGAGAGTCGACCCAGTACTTC. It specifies CASSDRESTQYF.

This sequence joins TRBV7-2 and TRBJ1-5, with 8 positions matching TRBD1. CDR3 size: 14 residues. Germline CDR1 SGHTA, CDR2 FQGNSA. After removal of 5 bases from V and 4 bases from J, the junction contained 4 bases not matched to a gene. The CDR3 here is CASSPRTGNQPQHF. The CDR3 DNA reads TGTGCCAGCAGCCCCCGGACAGGGAATCAGCCCCAGCATTTT.

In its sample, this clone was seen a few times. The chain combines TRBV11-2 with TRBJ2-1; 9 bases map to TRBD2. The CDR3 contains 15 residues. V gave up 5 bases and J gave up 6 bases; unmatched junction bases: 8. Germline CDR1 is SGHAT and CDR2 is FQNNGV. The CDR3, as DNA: TGTGCCAGCAGCCATTTAGCGGGAGACTCCAATGAGCAGTTCTTC. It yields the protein CASSHLAGDSNEQFF.

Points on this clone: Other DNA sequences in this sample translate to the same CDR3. The CDR3 DNA reads TGCGCCAGCAGCCAAGAGGGGACTGCCGCCGAGCAGTACTTC. The encoded protein is CASSQEGTAAEQYF. The chain couples TRBV4-1 to TRBJ2-7; the D gene is possibly TRBD2 (6 bases). This CDR3 is 14 amino acids long. Germline V CDR1 and CDR2: MGHRA, YSYEKL. Trimming removed 0 bases at V and 6 bases at J, with 12 bases between.

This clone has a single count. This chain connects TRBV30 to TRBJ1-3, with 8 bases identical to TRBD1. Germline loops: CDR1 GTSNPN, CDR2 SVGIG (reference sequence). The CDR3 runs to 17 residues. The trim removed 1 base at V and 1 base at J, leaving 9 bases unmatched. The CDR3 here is CAWSGTGQAISGNTIYF. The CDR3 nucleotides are TGTGCCTGGAGTGGGACGGGACAGGCCATATCTGGAAACACCATATATTTT.

Here the CDR3 reads CASSQVYEHGYTF. CDR3 coding DNA: TGCGCCAGCAGCCAAGTTTATGAGCATGGCTACACCTTC. This chain connects TRBV4-1 to TRBJ1-2; D unresolved. The germline V gene encodes CDR1 MGHRA and CDR2 YSYEKL. The CDR3 covers 13 residues. Trimming shortened V by 1 base and J by 6 bases, and 9 bases separated the two germline ends.

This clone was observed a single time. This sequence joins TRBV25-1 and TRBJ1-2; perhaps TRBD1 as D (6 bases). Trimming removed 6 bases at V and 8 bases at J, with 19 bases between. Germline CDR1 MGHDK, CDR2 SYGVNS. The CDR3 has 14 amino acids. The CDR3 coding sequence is TGTGCCAGCAGCCGAGGGCAGGGGACGGGGGGCTACACCTTC. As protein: CASSRGQGTGGYTF.

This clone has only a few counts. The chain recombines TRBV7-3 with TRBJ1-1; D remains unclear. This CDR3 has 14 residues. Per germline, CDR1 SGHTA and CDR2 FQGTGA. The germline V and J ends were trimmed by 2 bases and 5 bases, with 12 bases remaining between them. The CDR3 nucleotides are TGTGCCAGCAGCTTAGCCCCAACCGGGACTGAAGCTTTCTTT. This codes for CASSLAPTGTEAFF.

The CDR3 loop reads CASSLGAGNGYTF. The CDR3 region has the DNA TGTGCCAGCAGCTTAGGGGCAGGGAATGGCTACACCTTC. The chain recombines TRBV11-2 with TRBJ1-2, with D possibly matching TRBD1 (5 bases). In germline, CDR1 is SGHAT, CDR2 FQNNGV. Trimming pared 1 base from V and 6 bases from J, leaving 9 bases between. CDR3 length: 13 amino acids.